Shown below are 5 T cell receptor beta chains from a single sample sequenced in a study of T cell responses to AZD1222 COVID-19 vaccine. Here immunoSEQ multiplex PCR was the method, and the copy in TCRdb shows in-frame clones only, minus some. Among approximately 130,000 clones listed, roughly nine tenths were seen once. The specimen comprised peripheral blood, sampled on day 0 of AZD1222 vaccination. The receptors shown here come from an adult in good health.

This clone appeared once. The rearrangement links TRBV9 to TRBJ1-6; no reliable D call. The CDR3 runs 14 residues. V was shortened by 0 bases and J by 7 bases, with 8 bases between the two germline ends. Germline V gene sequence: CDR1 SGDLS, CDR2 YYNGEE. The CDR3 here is CASSVDSWNSPLHF. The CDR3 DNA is TGTGCCAGCAGCGTAGACAGTTGGAATTCACCCCTCCACTTT.

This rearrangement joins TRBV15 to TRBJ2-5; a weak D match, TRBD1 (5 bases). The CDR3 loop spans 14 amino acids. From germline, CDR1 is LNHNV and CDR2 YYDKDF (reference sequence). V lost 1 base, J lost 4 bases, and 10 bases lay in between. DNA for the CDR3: TGTGCCACCAGCAGAGTAGGGGATGGAGAGACCCAGTACTTC. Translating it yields CATSRVGDGETQYF.

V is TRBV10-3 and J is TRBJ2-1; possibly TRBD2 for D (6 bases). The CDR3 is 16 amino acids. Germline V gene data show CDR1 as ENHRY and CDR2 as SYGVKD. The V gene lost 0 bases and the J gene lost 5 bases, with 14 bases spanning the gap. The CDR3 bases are TGTGCCATCAGTGAGTCCCGTAGACTAGAGAACAATGAGCAGTTCTTC. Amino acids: CAISESRRLENNEQFF.

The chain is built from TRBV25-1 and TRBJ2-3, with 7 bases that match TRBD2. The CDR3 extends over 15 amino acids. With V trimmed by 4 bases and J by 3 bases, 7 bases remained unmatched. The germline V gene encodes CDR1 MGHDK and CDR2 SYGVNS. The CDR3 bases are TGTGCCAGCAGTGCTAGCGGAGATTATACAGATACGCAGTATTTT. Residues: CASSASGDYTDTQYF.

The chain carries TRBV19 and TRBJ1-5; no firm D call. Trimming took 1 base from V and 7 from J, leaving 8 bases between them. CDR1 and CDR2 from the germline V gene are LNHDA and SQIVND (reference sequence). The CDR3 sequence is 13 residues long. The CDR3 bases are TGTGCCAGTAGTATAGTCCAGAACCAGCCCCAGCATTTT. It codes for CASSIVQNQPQHF.